This TCR beta chain was sequenced for a study of T-cell reconstitution after alpha-beta-depleted transplantation in children. Findings of the study overall: From newly produced T cells came most of the T-cell counts and diversity one year after transplant. Several hundred expanded graft clones reportedly supplied alpha-beta T cells about two months after transplant. After transplant, high TCRbeta diversity at day 60 in some patients arose from surviving recipient T cells and thymic progenitors.

Germline V gives CDR1 SGHRS, CDR2 YFSETQ. The CDR3 runs 16 residues. Trimming removed 1 base at V and 3 bases at J, with 15 bases between. A TCRbeta library incorporating unique molecular identifiers was prepared. TCRdb re-called the PCR reads through MiXCR, storing one row per CDR3 protein. The repertoire holds some 220,000 distinct CDR3 sequences, with roughly a tenth as singletons. This clonotype has at least ten counts. Antigen specificity is unknown. The sequence came from a child younger than two with acute myeloid leukemia, due to receive a stem cell transplant. The chain carries TRBV5-1 and TRBJ2-3; the D gene is possibly TRBD2 (5 bases). Sequenced material: PBMCs, taken before TCRalphabeta/CD19-depleted stem cell transplant. The CDR3 DNA reads as TGCGCCAGCAGCTTGACACTAGGAATCGGGACAGATACGCAGTATTTT. Protein: CASSLTLGIGTDTQYF.